The next 2 T cell receptor beta chains were all read from a single sample in a study of cytomegalovirus exposure and HLA in healthy donors. Amplification used 60 Vbeta primers and 13 Jbeta primers. Sequenced by immunoSEQ multiplex PCR; TCRdb stores in-frame clones only, minus some. The sample has more than 150,000 clones; roughly 82% are singletons. The sequenced material came from PBMCs. The receptors were gathered from a woman in her forties or fifties in good health and CMV-seropositive.

This clone has only one observation. J is TRBJ2-5 and V is TRBV15, with D maybe TRBD2 (6 bases). The CDR3 sequence is 15 residues long. The germline V gene has CDR1 LNHNV and CDR2 YYDKDF (reference sequence). Trimming took off 1 base at V and 5 bases at J, with 14 bases between the two ends. This CDR3 reads CATSRGINGGETQYF. DNA of the CDR3: TGTGCCACCAGCAGAGGGATAAATGGGGGGGAGACCCAGTACTTC. The entire variable domain, with the rest obtained from reference TRBV15 and TRBJ2-5, is as follows: DAMVIQNPRYQVTQFGKPVTLSCSQTLNHNVMYWYQQKSSQAPKLLFHYYDKDFNNEADTPDNFQSRRPNTSFCFLDIRSPGLGDTAMYLCATSRGINGGETQYFGPGTRLLVL.

This clone appeared a few times. This chain links TRBV7-8 with TRBJ1-2; 12 nucleotides agree with TRBD1. The CDR3 spans 15 residues. With V trimmed by 5 bases and J by 4 bases, 5 bases remained unmatched. The germline V gene encodes CDR1 SGHVS and CDR2 FQNEAQ. DNA of the CDR3: TGTGCCAGCAGCCCGGGGACAGGGGGCGCCTATGGCTACACCTTC. As protein: CASSPGTGGAYGYTF.